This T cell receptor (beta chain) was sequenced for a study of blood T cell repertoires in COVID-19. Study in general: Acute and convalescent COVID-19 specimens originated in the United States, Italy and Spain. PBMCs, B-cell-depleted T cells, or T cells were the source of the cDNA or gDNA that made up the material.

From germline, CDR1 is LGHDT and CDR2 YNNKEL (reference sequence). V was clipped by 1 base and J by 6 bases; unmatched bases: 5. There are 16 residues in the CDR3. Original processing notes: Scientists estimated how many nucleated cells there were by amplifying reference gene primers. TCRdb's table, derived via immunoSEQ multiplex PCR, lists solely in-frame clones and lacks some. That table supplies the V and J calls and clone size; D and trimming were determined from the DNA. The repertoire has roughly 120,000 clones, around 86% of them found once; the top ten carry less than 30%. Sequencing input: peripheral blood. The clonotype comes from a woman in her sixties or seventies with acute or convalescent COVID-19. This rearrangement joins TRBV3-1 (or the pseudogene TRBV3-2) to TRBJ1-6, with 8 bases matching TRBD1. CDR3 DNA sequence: TGTGCCAGCAGCCAAGGTTCCGGGACAGGTAATTCACCCCTCCACTTT. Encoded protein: CASSQGSGTGNSPLHF.